These 9 T cell receptor beta chains originate from one sample sequenced in a study of shared clonotypes between healthy human individuals. The repertoire was sequenced with immunoSEQ multiplex PCR; TCRdb's copy has only in-frame clones and lacks some. This sample has fewer than 800,000 clones; roughly nine tenths occur once, and the top ten carry 24%. CD8 cells classed as naive were CD45RO-negative and positively selected for CCR7, excluding terminally differentiated effector memory CD45RA+ cells. The sequenced sample was naive CD8+ T cells sorted from blood. The receptors come from a man aged 30 to 45 in good health.

The chain has TRBV7-9 and TRBJ2-7; D gene ambiguous. V was pared by 1 base and J by 12 bases, with 10 bases between. CDR1 is SEHNR, CDR2 FQNEAQ, per germline (reference sequence). There are 11 residues in the CDR3. Here the CDR3 reads CASSLVGDPYF. The CDR3 DNA is TGTGCCAGCAGCTTAGTTGGGGATCCGTACTTC.

The chain carries TRBV9 and TRBJ1-1; maybe TRBD1 (6 bases). Germline V lookup: CDR1 SGDLS, CDR2 YYNGEE. The CDR3 covers 14 residues. Trimming cost V 1 base and J 5 bases, with 12 bases left between them. The DNA of the CDR3 is TGTGCCAGCAGCGTAAGCGGGGGGCAGACTGAAGCTTTCTTT. Translating gives CASSVSGGQTEAFF. The full variable domain, its missing parts supplied by reference TRBV9 and TRBJ1-1, is DSGVTQTPKHLITATGQRVTLRCSPRSGDLSVYWYQQSLDQGLQFLIQYYNGEERAKGNILERFSAQQFPDLHSELNLSSLELGDSALYFCASSVSGGQTEAFFGQGTRLTVV.

The rearrangement joins TRBV2 to TRBJ2-2, with TRBD2 matching over 7 bases. CDR3 length: 18 amino acids. Germline CDR1 is SNHLY and CDR2 is FYNNEI. Trimming cost V 6 bases and J 1 base; bases outside gene matches: 14. The CDR3 DNA reads TGTGCCAGCAGCATCAAATTGGGAGGGCACGGGAACACCGGGGAGCTGTTTTTT. It codes for CASSIKLGGHGNTGELFF.

The chain recombines TRBV11-2 with TRBJ2-7, with D hard to call. Germline lookup yields CDR1 SGHAT and CDR2 FQNNGV. V was pared by 5 bases and J by 2 bases, with 16 bases between. The CDR3 consists of 15 residues. CDR3 nucleotides: TGTGCCAGCAGCCCTCTAGGCAGCGCCCCCTACGAGCAGTACTTC. Its translation is CASSPLGSAPYEQYF. Full variable domain (remainder filled in from reference TRBV11-2 and TRBJ2-7): EAGVAQSPRYKIIEKRQSVAFWCNPISGHATLYWYQQILGQGPKLLIQFQNNGVVDDSQLPKDRFSAERLKGVDSTLKIQPAKLEDSAVYLCASSPLGSAPYEQYFGPGTRLTVT.

This chain joins TRBV5-1 and TRBJ1-3; D might be TRBD1 (6 bases). The germline gives CDR1 SGHRS, CDR2 YFSETQ. Trimming pared 0 bases from V and 1 base from J, leaving 14 bases between. The CDR3 is made up of 17 amino acids. CDR3: CASSLDGTTVSGNTIYF. The CDR3 DNA reads TGCGCCAGCAGCTTGGATGGGACAACTGTATCTGGAAACACCATATATTTT. Looking up the rest from reference TRBV5-1 and TRBJ1-3 gives the full variable domain: KAGVTQTPRYLIKTRGQQVTLSCSPISGHRSVSWYQQTPGQGLQFLFEYFSETQRNKGNFPGRFSGRQFSNSRSEMNVSTLELGDSALYLCASSLDGTTVSGNTIYFGEGSWLTVV.

The V gene is TRBV19, the J gene TRBJ2-1; TRBD2 matches at 9 bases. The germline CDR1 and CDR2 sequences are LNHDA and SQIVND (reference sequence). The CDR3 consists of 15 residues. J gave up 6 bases and V 6 bases, and 9 bases lay outside the gene matches. Written as DNA, the CDR3 is TGTGCCAGTAGCCCTCCCATGACTAGCGGCAATGAGCAGTTCTTC. Translation: CASSPPMTSGNEQFF. The complete variable domain, with remaining parts taken from reference TRBV19 and TRBJ2-1, reads DGGITQSPKYLFRKEGQNVTLSCEQNLNHDAMYWYRQDPGQGLRLIYYSQIVNDFQKGDIAEGYSVSREKKESFPLTVTSAQKNPTAFYLCASSPPMTSGNEQFFGPGTRLTVL.

The rearrangement joins TRBV27 to TRBJ2-1; tentative D call: TRBD2 (5 bases). The CDR3 is 14 residues long. Trimming pared 8 bases from V and 2 bases from J, leaving 13 bases between. CDR1 and CDR2 from the germline V gene are MNHEY and SMNVEV (reference sequence). The chain's CDR3 is CASGPGLTYNEQFF. The CDR3, as DNA: TGTGCCAGCGGCCCTGGACTCACCTACAATGAGCAGTTCTTC.

The gene calls are TRBV5-1 and TRBJ1-4; a weak D match, TRBD1 (5 bases). Germline CDR1 reads SGHRS; CDR2 reads YFSETQ. Deletions cut 5 bases from V and 4 bases from J, with 9 bases between. This CDR3 has 13 amino acids. The CDR3 loop is CASREDNNEKLFF. CDR3 sequence (DNA): TGCGCCAGCAGGGAGGACAATAATGAAAAACTGTTTTTT.

The genes are TRBV27 and TRBJ2-7; 8 nucleotides agree with TRBD1. The J segment lost 2 bases and the V segment lost 7 bases, leaving 1 base of the junction unmatched. There are 12 residues in the CDR3. CDR1 and CDR2 from the germline V gene are MNHEY and SMNVEV (reference sequence). In DNA form, the CDR3 reads TGTGCCAGCACGGACAGGGCCTACGAGCAGTACTTC. Encoded protein: CASTDRAYEQYF.